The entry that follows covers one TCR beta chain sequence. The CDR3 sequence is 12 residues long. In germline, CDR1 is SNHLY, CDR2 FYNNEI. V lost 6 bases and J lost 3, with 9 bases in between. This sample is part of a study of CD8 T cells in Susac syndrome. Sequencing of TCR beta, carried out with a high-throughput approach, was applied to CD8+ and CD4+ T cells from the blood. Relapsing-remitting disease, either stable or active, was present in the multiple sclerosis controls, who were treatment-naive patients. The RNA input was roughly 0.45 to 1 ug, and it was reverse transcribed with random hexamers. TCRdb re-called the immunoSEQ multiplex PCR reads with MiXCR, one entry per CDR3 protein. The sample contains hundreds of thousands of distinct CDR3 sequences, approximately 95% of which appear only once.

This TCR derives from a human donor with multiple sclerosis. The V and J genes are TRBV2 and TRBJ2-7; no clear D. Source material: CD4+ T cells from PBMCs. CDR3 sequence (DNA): TGTGCCAGCAGATCTCGAGGCTACGAGCAGTACTTC. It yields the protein CASRSRGYEQYF.